This TCR beta chain appears in the sequencing data of a study of shared clonotypes between healthy human individuals. This clone was counted only a few times. An approximately 200 ng quantity of DNA, 30,000 to 35,000 T cell genomes, went into the sorted-subset replicate PCRs. Libraries were prepared by immunoSEQ multiplex PCR; TCRdb keeps only in-frame clonotypes and omits some of them. The sample contains about 1.5 million clones, around 95% of which appear only once. The CDR3 is made up of 15 amino acids. V lost 3 bases and J lost 2; bases outside the gene matches: 4. CDR1 and CDR2 from the germline V gene are SGHRS and YFSETQ.

The sequenced sample was naive CD4+ T cells sorted from blood. Sample subset: CD45RA+ positively selected. The chain links TRBV5-1 to TRBJ2-2, with 7 bases aligning to TRBD1. The sequence came from a man younger than 45 in good health. The CDR3 reads CASSSGQQNTGELFF. For the CDR3, the DNA is TGCGCCAGCAGCTCGGGACAGCAAAACACCGGGGAGCTGTTTTTT.